This T cell receptor beta chain was obtained from a study of Graves' ophthalmopathy and Graves' hyperthyroidism. The CDR3 is 22 residues long. Germline loops: CDR1 LGHNA, CDR2 YSLEER. Trimming took 5 bases from V and 2 from J, leaving 34 bases between them. The study enrolled ophthalmopathy donors with moderate-to-severe activity, CAS ≥3, NOSPECS ≥4 and duration under 3 months. Exclusion criteria comprised other autoimmune diseases, uncontrolled infections, pregnancy or lactation in patients. What supplied the PBMCs was roughly 10 ml of fresh peripheral blood. As the template, RNA transcripts were used to amplify TCR beta CDR3 regions. Second-round multiplex PCR came after a first-round RT-PCR that employed HTBI primers. TCRdb reprocessed the multiplex PCR reads with MiXCR, giving one entry per CDR3 protein. The profile shows 350,000 to 450,000 distinct CDR3 sequences, 15% to 20% of them singletons.

This clonotype came up many times. No antigen is known for it. Study results and limitations: Stable hyperthyroidism and ophthalmopathy were told apart by a 13-signature model, which achieved just over 85% sensitivity and nearly 84% specificity.

The sequenced sample consisted of peripheral blood. The chain has TRBV4-3 and TRBJ2-4, with D perhaps TRBD1 (7 bases). The origin of this receptor is a young woman with Graves' ophthalmopathy. The CDR3 DNA reads TGCGCCAGCAGCTACCAGAGATCTAGGGAACTTCAGGGGGGTCTAACCAAAAACATTCAGTACTTC. It yields the protein CASSYQRSRELQGGLTKNIQYF.